This TCR beta chain was sequenced during a study of memory CD4+ T cells and cytomegalovirus serostatus. Libraries were prepared by immunoSEQ multiplex PCR; TCRdb keeps only in-frame clonotypes and omits some of them. This sample carries around 50,000 clones, under 80% of them seen once, and the ten largest clones take around 0.67%. This CDR3 region has 15 residues. Trimming removed 1 base from V and 6 bases from J, with 13 bases in between. The germline CDR1 and CDR2 sequences are MGHRA and YSYEKL. The sort gate was single viable CD3+CD4+CD8-CD45RO+ cells for memory CD4+ T cells. The receptor was isolated from an adult in good health and CMV-seronegative. The chain uses TRBV4-1 and TRBJ1-5; D is unresolved. Sequencing was carried out using memory CD4+ T cells from blood. CDR3 DNA sequence: TGCGCCAGCAGCCAAGGATCCGATCTGGGTCAGCCCCAGCATTTT. Residues: CASSQGSDLGQPQHF.